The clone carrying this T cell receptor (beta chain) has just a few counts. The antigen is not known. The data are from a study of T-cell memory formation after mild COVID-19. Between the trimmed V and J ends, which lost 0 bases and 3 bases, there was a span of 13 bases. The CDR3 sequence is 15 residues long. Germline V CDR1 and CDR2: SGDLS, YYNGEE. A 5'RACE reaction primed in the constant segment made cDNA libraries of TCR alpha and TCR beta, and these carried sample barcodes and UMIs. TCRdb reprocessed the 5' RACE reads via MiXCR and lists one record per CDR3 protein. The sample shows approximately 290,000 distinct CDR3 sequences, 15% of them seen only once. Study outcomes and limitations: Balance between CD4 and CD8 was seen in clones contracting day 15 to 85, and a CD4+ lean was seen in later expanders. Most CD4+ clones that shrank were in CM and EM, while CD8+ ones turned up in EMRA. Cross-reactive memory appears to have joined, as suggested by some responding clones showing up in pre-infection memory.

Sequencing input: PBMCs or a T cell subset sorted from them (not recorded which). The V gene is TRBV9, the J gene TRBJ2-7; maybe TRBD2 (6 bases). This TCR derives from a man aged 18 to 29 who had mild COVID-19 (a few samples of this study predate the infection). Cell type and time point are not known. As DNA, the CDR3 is TGTGCCAGCAGCGTAGCGGAGGGGCAGGGCTACGAGCAGTACTTC. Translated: CASSVAEGQGYEQYF.